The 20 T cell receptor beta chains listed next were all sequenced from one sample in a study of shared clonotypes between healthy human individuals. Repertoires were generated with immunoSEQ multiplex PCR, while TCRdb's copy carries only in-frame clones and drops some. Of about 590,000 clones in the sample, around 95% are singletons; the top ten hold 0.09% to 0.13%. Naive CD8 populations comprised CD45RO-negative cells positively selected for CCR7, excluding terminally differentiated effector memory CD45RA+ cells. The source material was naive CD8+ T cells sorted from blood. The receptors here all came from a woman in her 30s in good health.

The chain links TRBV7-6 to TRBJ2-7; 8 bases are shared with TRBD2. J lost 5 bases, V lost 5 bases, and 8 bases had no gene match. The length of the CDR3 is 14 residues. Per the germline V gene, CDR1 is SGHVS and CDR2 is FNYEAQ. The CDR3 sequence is CASSLSGSSDEQYF. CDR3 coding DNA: TGTGCCAGCAGCCTAAGCGGGAGCAGCGACGAGCAGTACTTC. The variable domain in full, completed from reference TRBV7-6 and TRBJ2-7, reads GAGVSQSPRYKVTKRGQDVALRCDPISGHVSLYWYRQALGQGPEFLTYFNYEAQQDKSGLPNDRFSAERPEGSISTLTIQRTEQRDSAMYRCASSLSGSSDEQYFGPGTRLTVT.

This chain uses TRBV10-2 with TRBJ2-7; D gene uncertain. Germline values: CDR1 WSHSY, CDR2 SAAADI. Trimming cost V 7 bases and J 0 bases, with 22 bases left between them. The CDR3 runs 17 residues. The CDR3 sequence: CASMERVSPSSSYEQYF. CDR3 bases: TGCGCCAGCATGGAACGGGTGTCCCCGTCATCCTCCTACGAGCAGTACTTC.

This chain's CDR3 is CAISGPGGGYTF. As DNA, the CDR3 is TGTGCCATCTCCGGACCCGGGGGTGGCTACACCTTC. The J gene is TRBJ1-2, the V gene TRBV13; D is perhaps TRBD1 (5 bases). V was pared by 10 bases and J by 7 bases, with 16 bases between. The germline V gene has CDR1 PRHDT and CDR2 FYEKMQ (reference sequence). The CDR3 sequence is 12 residues long.

The chain's CDR3 is CASSASGPGTGELFF. The CDR3 DNA is TGTGCCAGCAGTGCTAGCGGGCCAGGCACCGGGGAGCTGTTTTTT. V gene TRBV27 combines with J gene TRBJ2-2; TRBD2 agrees at 8 bases. The CDR3 length is 15 residues. CDR1 is MNHEY, CDR2 SMNVEV, per germline (reference sequence). V trimming: 5 bases; J trimming: 4 bases; junction bases outside the gene matches: 6.

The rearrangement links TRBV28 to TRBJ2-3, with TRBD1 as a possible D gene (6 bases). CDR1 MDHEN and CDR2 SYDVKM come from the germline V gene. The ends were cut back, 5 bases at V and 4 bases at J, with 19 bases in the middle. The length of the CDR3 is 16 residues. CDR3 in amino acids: CASSPEGDYRADTQYF. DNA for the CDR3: TGTGCCAGCAGTCCAGAGGGGGATTATAGGGCAGATACGCAGTATTTT.

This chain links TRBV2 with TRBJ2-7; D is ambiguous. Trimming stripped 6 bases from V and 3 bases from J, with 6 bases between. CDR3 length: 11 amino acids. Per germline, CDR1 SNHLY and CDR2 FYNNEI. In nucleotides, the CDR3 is TGTGCCAGCAGCCCCTTCTACGAGCAGTACTTC. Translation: CASSPFYEQYF.

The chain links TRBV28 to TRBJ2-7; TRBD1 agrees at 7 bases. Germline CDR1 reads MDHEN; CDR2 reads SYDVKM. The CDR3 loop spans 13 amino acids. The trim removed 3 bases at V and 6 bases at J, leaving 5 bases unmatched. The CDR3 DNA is TGTGCCAGCAGTTTCGCACAGGGGTCCGAGCAGTACTTC. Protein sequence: CASSFAQGSEQYF.

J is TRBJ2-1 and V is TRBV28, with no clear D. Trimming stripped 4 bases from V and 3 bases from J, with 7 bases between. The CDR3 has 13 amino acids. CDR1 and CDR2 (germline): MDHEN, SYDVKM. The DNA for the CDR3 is TGTGCCAGCAGTTCCTCAAACTACAATGAGCAGTTCTTC. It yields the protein CASSSSNYNEQFF. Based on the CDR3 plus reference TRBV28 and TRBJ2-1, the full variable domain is DVKVTQSSRYLVKRTGEKVFLECVQDMDHENMFWYRQDPGLGLRLIYFSYDVKMKEKGDIPEGYSVSREKKERFSLILESASTNQTSMYLCASSSSNYNEQFFGPGTRLTVL.

The CDR3 DNA reads TGTGCCAGCAGTTTCAGCGAGCAGTACTTC. This encodes CASSFSEQYF. The rearrangement joins TRBV27 to TRBJ2-7; D remains ambiguous. This CDR3 is built from 10 residues. Germline V gene sequence: CDR1 MNHEY, CDR2 SMNVEV (reference sequence). Deletions cut 3 bases from V and 6 bases from J, with 3 bases between.

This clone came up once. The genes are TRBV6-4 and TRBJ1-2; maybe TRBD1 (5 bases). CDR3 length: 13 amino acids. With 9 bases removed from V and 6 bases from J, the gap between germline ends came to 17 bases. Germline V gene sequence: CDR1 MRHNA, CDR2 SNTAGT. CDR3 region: CARGSGVGDGYTF. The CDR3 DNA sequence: TGTGCCAGGGGTTCGGGGGTGGGGGATGGCTACACCTTC.

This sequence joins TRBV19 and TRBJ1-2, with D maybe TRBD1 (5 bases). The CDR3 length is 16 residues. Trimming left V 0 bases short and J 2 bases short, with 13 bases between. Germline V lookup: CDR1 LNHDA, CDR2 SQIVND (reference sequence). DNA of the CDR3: TGTGCCAGTAGTATAGATTTGACAGAAGGCAACTATGGCTACACCTTC. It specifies CASSIDLTEGNYGYTF.

DNA for the CDR3: TGCGCCAGCAGCCAACCCACTAGCGGGAGGGGGATTGGTGAGCAGTTCTTC. Encoded protein: CASSQPTSGRGIGEQFF. The chain combines TRBV4-1 with TRBJ2-1; TRBD2 aligns across 13 bases. Germline trimming cut 2 bases from V and 9 bases from J; bases unmatched to any gene: 10. CDR3 length: 17 amino acids. Per germline, CDR1 MGHRA and CDR2 YSYEKL.

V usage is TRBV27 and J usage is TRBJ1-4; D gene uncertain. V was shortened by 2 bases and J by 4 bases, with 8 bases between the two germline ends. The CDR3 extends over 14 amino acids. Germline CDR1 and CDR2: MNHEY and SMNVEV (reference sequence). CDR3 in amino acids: CASSLSGDNEKLFF. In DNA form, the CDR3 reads TGTGCCAGCAGTTTAAGCGGAGATAATGAAAAACTGTTTTTT.

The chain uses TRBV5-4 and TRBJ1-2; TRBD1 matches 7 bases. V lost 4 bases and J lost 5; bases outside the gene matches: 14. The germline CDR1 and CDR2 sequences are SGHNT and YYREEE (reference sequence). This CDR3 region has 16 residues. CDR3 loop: CASSVEGAFTWYGYTF. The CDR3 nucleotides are TGTGCCAGCAGCGTCGAGGGGGCGTTTACTTGGTATGGCTACACCTTC.

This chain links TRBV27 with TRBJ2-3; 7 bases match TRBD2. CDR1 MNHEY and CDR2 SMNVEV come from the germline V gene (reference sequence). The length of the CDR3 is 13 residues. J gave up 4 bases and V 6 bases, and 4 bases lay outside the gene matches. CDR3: CASRWGGADTQYF. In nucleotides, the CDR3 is TGTGCCAGCAGGTGGGGAGGGGCAGATACGCAGTATTTT.

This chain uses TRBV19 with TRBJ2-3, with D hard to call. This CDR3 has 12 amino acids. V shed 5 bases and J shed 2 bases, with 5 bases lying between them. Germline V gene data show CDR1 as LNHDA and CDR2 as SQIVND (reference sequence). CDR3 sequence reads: CASSDDTDTQYF. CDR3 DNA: TGTGCCAGTAGTGACGACACAGATACGCAGTATTTT.

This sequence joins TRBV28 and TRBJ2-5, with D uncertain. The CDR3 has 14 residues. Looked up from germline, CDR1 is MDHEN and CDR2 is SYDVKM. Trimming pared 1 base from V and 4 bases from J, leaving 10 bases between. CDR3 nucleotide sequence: TGTGCCAGCAGTTTATTTGCATGGGGAGAGACCCAGTACTTC. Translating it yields CASSLFAWGETQYF.

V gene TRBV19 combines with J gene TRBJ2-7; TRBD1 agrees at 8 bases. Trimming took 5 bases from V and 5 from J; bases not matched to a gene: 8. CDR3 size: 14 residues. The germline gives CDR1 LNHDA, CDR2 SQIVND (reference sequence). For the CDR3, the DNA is TGTGCCAGTAGTGTCAGGACAGGGCAAAACGAGCAGTACTTC. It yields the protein CASSVRTGQNEQYF.

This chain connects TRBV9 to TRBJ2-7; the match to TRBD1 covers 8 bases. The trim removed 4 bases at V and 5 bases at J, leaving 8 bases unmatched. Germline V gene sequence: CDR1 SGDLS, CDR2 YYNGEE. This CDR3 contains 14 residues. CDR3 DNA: TGTGCCAGCAGCACCGAGCCGACAGGGGACGAGCAGTACTTC. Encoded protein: CASSTEPTGDEQYF. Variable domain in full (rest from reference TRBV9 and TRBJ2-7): DSGVTQTPKHLITATGQRVTLRCSPRSGDLSVYWYQQSLDQGLQFLIQYYNGEERAKGNILERFSAQQFPDLHSELNLSSLELGDSALYFCASSTEPTGDEQYFGPGTRLTVT.

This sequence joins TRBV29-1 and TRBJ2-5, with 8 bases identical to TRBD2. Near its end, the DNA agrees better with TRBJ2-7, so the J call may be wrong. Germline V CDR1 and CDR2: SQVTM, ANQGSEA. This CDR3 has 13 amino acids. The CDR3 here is CSAEDGTSYEQYF. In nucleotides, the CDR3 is TGCAGCGCGGAGGACGGGACTAGTTACGAGCAGTACTTC.